The present T cell receptor beta chain was sequenced within a study of Ad26.COV2.S vaccination and SARS-CoV-2 variants. Study-wide findings and caveats: Placebo recipients had lower spike-specific TCR breadth than vaccine recipients.

This clone was picked up a small number of times. Its antigen remains unidentified. J lost 5 bases, V lost 4 bases, and 8 bases had no gene match. The germline V gene encodes CDR1 SGHRS and CDR2 YFSETQ. The CDR3 has 14 residues. Stated treatment: 15 to 20 received Ad26.COV2.S at low or high dose, single or two shots; about 5 received placebo; per-sample allocation not given. All samples were drawn on day 63, counting from the first vaccine or placebo injection. A Boston adult aged 18-55 years was the donor. An Ad26 vector that expressed Wuhan-strain SARS-CoV-2 spike constituted the vaccine. This table comes from immunoSEQ multiplex PCR, and its TCRdb copy is limited to in-frame clones, with some not included. The repertoire consists of around 300,000 clones, with less than 90% occurring once and the leading ten covering about 10%.

This rearrangement joins TRBV5-1 to TRBJ2-7; 8 nucleotides align to TRBD1. Specimen: peripheral blood, collected in a trial of Ad26.COV2.S vaccine versus placebo. The clonotype was recovered from a person aged 18-60 years who received the Ad26.COV2.S COVID-19 vaccine or a placebo. This chain's CDR3 is CASSPWTGRNEQYF. The CDR3 nucleotides are TGCGCCAGCAGCCCCTGGACAGGGCGGAACGAGCAGTACTTC.